This paragraph reports one TCR beta chain. Its antigen is unknown. CDR3 length equals 14 residues. Germline assignment: CDR1 MNHEY and CDR2 SVGAGI. Trimming removed 6 bases from V and 7 bases from J, with 15 bases in between. This entry belongs to a study of shared clonotypes between healthy human individuals. Study in general: With ages of 18 to 49, the donors were a couple of women and three men.

Data came from immunoSEQ multiplex PCR; TCRdb stores just in-frame clones and leaves some out. The sample has more than 2,000,000 clones; approximately 95% are singletons. Each sample came from a Caucasian adult donor living in Nashville, Tennessee. Study findings and constraints: Non-shared clonotypes showed lower generation probabilities than clonotypes common to all four donors. Naive subsets typically showed greater estimated richness than memory subsets.

V and J are TRBV6-5 and TRBJ2-2; TRBD1 might be the D (5 bases). Sequencing was carried out using naive CD4+ T cells from PBMCs. Subset in this sample: CD45RA+ positively selected. This TCR came from a man aged 18-30 years in good health. Some clones in this sample may be carry-over from other donors' samples. CDR3 residues: CASRPGSAIGELFF. CDR3 coding DNA: TGTGCCAGCAGACCAGGGTCGGCCATCGGGGAGCTGTTTTTT.